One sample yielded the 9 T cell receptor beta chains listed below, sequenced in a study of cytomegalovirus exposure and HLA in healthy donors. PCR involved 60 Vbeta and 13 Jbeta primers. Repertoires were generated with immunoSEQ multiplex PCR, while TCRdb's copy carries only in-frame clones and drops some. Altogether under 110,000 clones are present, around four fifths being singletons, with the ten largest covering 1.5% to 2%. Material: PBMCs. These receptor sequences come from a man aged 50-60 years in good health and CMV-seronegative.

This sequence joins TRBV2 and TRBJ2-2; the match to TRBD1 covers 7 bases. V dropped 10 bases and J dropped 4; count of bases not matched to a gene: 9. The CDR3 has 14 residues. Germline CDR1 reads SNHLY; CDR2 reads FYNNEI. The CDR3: CATNKQGITGELFF. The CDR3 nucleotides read TGTGCCACCAATAAACAGGGGATCACCGGGGAGCTGTTTTTT.

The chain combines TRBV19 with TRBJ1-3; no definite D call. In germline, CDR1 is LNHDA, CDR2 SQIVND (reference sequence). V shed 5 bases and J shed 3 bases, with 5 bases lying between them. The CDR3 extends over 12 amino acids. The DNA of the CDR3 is TGTGCCAGTAGTTCCATTGGAAACACCATATATTTT. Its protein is CASSSIGNTIYF.

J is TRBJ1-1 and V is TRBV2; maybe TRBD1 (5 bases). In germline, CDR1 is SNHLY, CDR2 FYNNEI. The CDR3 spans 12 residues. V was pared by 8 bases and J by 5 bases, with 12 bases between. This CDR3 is CASVGGRTEAFF. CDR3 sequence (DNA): TGTGCCAGCGTGGGGGGGAGAACTGAAGCTTTCTTT.

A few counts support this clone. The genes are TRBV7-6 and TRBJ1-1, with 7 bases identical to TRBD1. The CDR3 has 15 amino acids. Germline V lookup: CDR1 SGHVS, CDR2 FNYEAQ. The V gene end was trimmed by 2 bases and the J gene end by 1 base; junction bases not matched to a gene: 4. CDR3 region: CASSLRTGGNTEAFF. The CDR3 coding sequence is TGTGCCAGCAGCTTACGGACAGGAGGGAACACTGAAGCTTTCTTT.

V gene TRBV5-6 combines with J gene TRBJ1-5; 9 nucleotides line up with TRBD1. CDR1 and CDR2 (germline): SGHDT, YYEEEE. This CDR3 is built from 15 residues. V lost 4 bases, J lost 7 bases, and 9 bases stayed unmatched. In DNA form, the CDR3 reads TGTGCCAGCAGCCCAGCCACAGGGGGCGGGCAGCCCCAGCATTTT. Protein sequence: CASSPATGGGQPQHF.

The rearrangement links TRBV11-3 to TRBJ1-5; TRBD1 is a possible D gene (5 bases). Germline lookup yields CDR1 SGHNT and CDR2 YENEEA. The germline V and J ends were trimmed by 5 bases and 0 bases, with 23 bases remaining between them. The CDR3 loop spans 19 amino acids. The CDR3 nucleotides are TGTGCCAGCAGCGGATCAGAGAGGACACTCCCGTATAGCAATCAGCCCCAGCATTTT. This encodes CASSGSERTLPYSNQPQHF.

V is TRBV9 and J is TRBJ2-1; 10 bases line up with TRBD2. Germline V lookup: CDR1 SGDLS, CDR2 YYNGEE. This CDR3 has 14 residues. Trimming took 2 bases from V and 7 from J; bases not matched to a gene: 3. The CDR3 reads CASSVSGGANEQFF. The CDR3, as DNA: TGTGCCAGCAGCGTCAGCGGGGGGGCGAATGAGCAGTTCTTC.

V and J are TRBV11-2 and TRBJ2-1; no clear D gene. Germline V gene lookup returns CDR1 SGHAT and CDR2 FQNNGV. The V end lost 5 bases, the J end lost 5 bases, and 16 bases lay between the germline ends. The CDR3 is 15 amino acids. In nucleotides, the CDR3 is TGTGCCAGCAGCCCACGGATAGACGCGGACAATGAGCAGTTCTTC. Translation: CASSPRIDADNEQFF.

In nucleotides, the CDR3 is TGTGCCTGGAGCAGGGGCAGCACTGAAGCTTTCTTT. This sequence encodes CAWSRGSTEAFF. The chain links TRBV30 to TRBJ1-1; D perhaps matches TRBD1 (6 bases). This CDR3 region has 12 residues. Trimming left V 3 bases short and J 4 bases short, with 9 bases between. The germline CDR1 and CDR2 sequences are GTSNPN and SVGIG (reference sequence).